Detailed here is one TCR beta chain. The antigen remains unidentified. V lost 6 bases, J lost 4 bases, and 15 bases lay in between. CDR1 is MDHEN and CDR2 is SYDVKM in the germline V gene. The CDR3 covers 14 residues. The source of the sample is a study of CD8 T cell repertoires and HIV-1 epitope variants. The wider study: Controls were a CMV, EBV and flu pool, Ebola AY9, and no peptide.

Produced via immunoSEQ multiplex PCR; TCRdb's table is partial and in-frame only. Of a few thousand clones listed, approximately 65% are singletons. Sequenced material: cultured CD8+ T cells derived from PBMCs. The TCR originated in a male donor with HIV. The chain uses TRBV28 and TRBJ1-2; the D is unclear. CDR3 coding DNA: TGTGCCAGCAGCCCGAAGGACCGTCTCTATGGCTACACCTTC. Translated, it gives CASSPKDRLYGYTF.